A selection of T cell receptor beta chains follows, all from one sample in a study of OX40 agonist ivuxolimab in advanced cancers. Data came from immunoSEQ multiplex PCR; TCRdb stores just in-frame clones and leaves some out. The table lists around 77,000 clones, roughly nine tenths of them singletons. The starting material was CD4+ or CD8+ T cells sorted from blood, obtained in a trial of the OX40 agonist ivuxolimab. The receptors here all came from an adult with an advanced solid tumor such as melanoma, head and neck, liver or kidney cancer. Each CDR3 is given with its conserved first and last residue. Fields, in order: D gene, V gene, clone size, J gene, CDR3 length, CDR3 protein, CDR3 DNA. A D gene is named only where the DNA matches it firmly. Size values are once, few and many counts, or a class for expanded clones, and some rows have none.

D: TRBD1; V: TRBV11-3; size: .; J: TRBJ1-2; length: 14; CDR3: CASSFGGGDYGYTF; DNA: TGTGCCAGCAGCTTTGGAGGGGGCGACTATGGCTACACCTTC
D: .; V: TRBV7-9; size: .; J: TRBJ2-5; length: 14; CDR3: CASSTFQGQETQYF; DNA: TGTGCCAGCAGCACATTCCAGGGCCAGGAGACCCAGTACTTC
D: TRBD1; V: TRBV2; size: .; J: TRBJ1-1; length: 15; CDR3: CASSSDRGRNTEAFF; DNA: TGTGCCAGCAGTTCGGACAGGGGGCGGAACACTGAAGCTTTCTTT
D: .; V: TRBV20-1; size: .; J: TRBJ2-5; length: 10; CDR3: CSASAETQYF; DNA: TGCAGTGCTAGTGCGGAGACCCAGTACTTC
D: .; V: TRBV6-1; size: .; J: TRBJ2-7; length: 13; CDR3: CASIHGQSYEQYF; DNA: TGTGCCAGCATCCATGGGCAATCCTACGAGCAGTACTTC
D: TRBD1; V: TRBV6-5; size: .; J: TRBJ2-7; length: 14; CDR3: CASSYTYRGHEQYF; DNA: TGTGCCAGCAGTTACACCTACAGGGGCCACGAGCAGTACTTC
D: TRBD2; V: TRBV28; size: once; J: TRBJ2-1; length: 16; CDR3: CASSNKRGASYNEQFF; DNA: TGTGCCAGCAGTAATAAGCGGGGGGCCTCCTACAATGAGCAGTTCTTC
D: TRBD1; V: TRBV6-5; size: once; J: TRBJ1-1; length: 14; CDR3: CASRVRQGGTEAFF; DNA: TGTGCCAGCAGAGTTCGACAGGGGGGTACTGAAGCTTTCTTT
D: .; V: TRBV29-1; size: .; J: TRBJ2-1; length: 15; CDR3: CSVALVWGAPDEQFF; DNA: TGCAGCGTTGCGCTGGTCTGGGGGGCCCCGGATGAGCAGTTCTTC
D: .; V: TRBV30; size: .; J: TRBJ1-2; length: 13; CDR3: CACSGGANEGYTF; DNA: TGTGCCTGCTCCGGGGGGGCGAATGAAGGCTACACCTTC
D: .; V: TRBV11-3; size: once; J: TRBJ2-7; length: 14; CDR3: CASSLGADSYEQYF; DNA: TGTGCCAGCAGCTTAGGAGCGGACTCCTACGAGCAGTACTTC
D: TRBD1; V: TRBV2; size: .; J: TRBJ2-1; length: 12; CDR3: CASSVQGNEQFF; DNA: TGTGCCAGCAGTGTACAGGGGAATGAGCAGTTCTTC
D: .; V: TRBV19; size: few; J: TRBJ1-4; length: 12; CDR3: CASRRTNEKLFF; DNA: TGTGCCAGTAGGAGAACTAATGAAAAACTGTTTTTT
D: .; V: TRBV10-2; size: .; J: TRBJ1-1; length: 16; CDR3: CASSEEEGVSITEAFF; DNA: TGCGCCAGCAGTGAGGAAGAGGGGGTTTCGATCACTGAAGCTTTCTTT
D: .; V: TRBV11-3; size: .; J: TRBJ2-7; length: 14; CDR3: CASSPGAGRSEQYF; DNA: TGTGCCAGCAGCCCGGGGGCAGGGAGGAGCGAGCAGTACTTC
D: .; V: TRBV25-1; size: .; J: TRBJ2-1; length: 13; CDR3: CASRELGSNEQFF; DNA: TGTGCCAGCAGGGAACTGGGGAGCAATGAGCAGTTCTTC
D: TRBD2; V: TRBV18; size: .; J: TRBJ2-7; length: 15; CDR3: CASSQTSGRTYEQYF; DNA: TGTGCCAGCTCGCAAACTAGCGGGAGAACATACGAGCAGTACTTC
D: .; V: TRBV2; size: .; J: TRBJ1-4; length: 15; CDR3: CASSELRTRTEKLFF; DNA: TGTGCCAGCAGTGAACTAAGGACACGTACTGAAAAACTGTTTTTT
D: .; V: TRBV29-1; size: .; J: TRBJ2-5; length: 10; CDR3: CSVLSRTQYF; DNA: TGCAGCGTTCTGAGTAGGACCCAGTACTTC
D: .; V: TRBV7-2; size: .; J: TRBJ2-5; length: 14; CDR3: CASSLGGAQETQYF; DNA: TGTGCCAGCAGCTTAGGCGGGGCACAAGAGACCCAGTACTTC
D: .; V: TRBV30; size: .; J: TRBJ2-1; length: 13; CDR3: CAWSGASYNEQFF; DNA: TGTGCCTGGAGTGGGGCCTCATACAATGAGCAGTTCTTC
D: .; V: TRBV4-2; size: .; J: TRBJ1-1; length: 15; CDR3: CASSQELGMNTEAFF; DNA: TGTGCCAGCAGCCAAGAATTAGGGATGAACACTGAAGCTTTCTTT
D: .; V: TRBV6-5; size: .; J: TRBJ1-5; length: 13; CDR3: CASSGRPNQPQHF; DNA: TGTGCCAGCTCAGGCCGGCCCAATCAGCCCCAGCATTTT
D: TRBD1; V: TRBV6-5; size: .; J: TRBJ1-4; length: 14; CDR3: CASRPGTGGEKLFF; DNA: TGTGCCAGCAGGCCCGGGACAGGGGGTGAAAAACTGTTTTTT
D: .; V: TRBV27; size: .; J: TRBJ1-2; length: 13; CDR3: CASRGIGEYGYTF; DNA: TGTGCCAGCAGGGGAATAGGGGAATATGGCTACACCTTC
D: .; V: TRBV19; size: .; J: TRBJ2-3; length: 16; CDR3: CASSRGAGSSRDTQYF; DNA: TGTGCCAGTAGTAGGGGGGCGGGGTCGTCTCGAGATACGCAGTATTTT
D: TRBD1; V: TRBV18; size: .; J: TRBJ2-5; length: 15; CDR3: CASSPGTGNAETQYF; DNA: TGTGCCAGCTCACCAGGGACAGGGAACGCTGAGACCCAGTACTTC
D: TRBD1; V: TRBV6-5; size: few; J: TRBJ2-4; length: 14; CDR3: CASSRGLAKNIQYF; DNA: TGTGCCAGCAGCAGGGGGCTAGCCAAAAACATTCAGTACTTC
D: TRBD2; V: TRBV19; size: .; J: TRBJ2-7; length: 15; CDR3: CASSIDLGTKYEQYF; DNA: TGTGCCAGTAGTATAGATCTTGGGACTAAGTACGAGCAGTACTTC
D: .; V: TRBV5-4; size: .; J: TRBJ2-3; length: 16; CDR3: CASSLVASVSTDTQYF; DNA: TGTGCCAGCAGCTTGGTGGCTAGCGTATCGACAGATACGCAGTATTTT
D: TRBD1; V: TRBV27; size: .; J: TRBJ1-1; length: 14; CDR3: CASSRQGGGTEAFF; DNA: TGTGCCAGCAGTAGACAGGGGGGGGGCACTGAAGCTTTCTTT
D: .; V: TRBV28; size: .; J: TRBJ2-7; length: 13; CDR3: CATRGGGAHEQYF; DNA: TGTGCCACCAGGGGAGGGGGGGCCCACGAGCAGTACTTC
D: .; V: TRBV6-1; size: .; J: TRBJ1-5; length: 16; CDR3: CASSEGAMGHNQPQHF; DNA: TGTGCCAGCAGTGAGGGGGCAATGGGCCACAATCAGCCCCAGCATTTT
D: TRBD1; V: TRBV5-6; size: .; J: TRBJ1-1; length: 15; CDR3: CASSPGQGVNTEAFF; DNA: TGTGCCAGCAGCCCAGGACAGGGCGTGAACACTGAAGCTTTCTTT
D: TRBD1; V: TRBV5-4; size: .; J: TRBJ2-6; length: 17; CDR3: CASSLGQGASGANVLTF; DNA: TGTGCCAGCAGCTTGGGACAGGGGGCTAGTGGGGCCAACGTCCTGACTTTC
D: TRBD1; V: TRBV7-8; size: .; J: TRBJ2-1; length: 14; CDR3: CASTKTGAQNEQFF; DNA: TGTGCCAGCACCAAGACAGGGGCACAAAATGAGCAGTTCTTC
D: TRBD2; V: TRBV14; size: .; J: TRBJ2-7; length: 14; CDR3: CASGGDGDSYEQYF; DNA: TGTGCCAGCGGGGGGGACGGAGACTCCTACGAGCAGTACTTC
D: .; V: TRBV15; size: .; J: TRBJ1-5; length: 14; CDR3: CATSRDKVNQPQHF; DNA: TGTGCCACCAGCAGAGATAAAGTCAATCAGCCCCAGCATTTT
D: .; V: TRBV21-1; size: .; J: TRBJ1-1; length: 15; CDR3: CASSNLRVSATEAFF; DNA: TGTGCCAGCAGCAACCTACGGGTCTCGGCGACTGAAGCTTTCTTT
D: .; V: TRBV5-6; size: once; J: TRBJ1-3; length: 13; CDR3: CASSLPSYNTIYF; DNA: TGTGCCAGCAGCTTGCCGAGCTATAACACCATATATTTT
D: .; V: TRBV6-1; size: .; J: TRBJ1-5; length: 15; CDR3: CASSPPGRGNQPQHF; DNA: TGTGCCAGCAGCCCCCCTGGTAGAGGCAATCAGCCCCAGCATTTT
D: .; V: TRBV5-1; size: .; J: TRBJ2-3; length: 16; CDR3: CASSLETGFSTDTQYF; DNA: TGCGCCAGCAGCCTAGAAACGGGATTTAGCACAGATACGCAGTATTTT
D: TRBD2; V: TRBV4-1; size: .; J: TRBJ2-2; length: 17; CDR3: CASSQDRLAGGVGELFF; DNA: TGCGCCAGCAGCCAAGATCGCCTAGCGGGAGGGGTCGGGGAGCTGTTTTTT
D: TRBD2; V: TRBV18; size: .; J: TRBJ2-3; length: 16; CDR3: CASSPQSGRAEGTQYF; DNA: TGTGCCAGCTCACCACAAAGCGGGAGGGCCGAAGGTACGCAGTATTTT
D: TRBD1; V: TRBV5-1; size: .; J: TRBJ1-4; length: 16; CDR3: CASSFYRGQTNEKLFF; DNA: TGCGCCAGCAGCTTCTACAGGGGGCAAACTAATGAAAAACTGTTTTTT
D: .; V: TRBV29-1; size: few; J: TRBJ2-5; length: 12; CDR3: CSAAQGRETQYF; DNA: TGCAGCGCGGCACAGGGAAGAGAGACCCAGTACTTC